A selection of T cell receptor beta chains follows, all from one sample in a study of cytomegalovirus exposure and HLA in healthy donors. The protocol was immunoSEQ multiplex PCR, while the TCRdb copy is restricted to in-frame clones and leaves out a portion. The sample includes fewer than 120,000 clones, 70% to 85% seen only once; the top ten take roughly 6.2%. Sequenced material: PBMCs. Receptor source: a young man in good health and CMV-seropositive. Both conserved end residues are part of each CDR3. Fields, in order: clone size, J gene, D gene, V gene, CDR3 protein, CDR3 DNA. D genes are given only for firm matches. Some rows have no size entry. The others give once, few or many, or a class for an expanded clone.

few	TRBJ2-5	.	TRBV9	CASSVELAGTQYF	TGTGCCAGCAGCGTAGAACTGGCGGGGACCCAGTACTTC
.	TRBJ2-3	TRBD2	TRBV10-2	CAVRGSGSTDTQYF	TGCGCCGTAAGGGGTAGCGGGAGCACAGATACGCAGTATTTT
.	TRBJ2-3	TRBD2	TRBV10-3	CAISESVGGNTDTQYF	TGTGCCATCAGTGAGTCGGTGGGAGGGAACACAGATACGCAGTATTTT
.	TRBJ1-3	.	TRBV12-5	CASGSRSKQGSGNTIYF	TGTGCTAGTGGTTCCAGATCCAAACAGGGCTCTGGAAACACCATATATTTT
.	TRBJ2-2	TRBD2	TRBV19	CASSLSAGGTGELFF	TGTGCCAGTAGTCTCTCAGCGGGGGGGACCGGGGAGCTGTTTTTT
.	TRBJ1-1	.	TRBV13	CASSLGKGIPNTEAFF	TGTGCCAGCAGCTTAGGTAAGGGGATCCCGAACACTGAAGCTTTCTTT
once	TRBJ2-5	.	TRBV19	CASRGAGSQETQYF	TGTGCCAGTAGGGGGGCGGGCAGCCAAGAGACCCAGTACTTC
.	TRBJ2-1	TRBD2	TRBV5-4	CASSPRTSGGHNEQFF	TGTGCCAGCAGCCCCAGGACTAGCGGGGGCCACAATGAGCAGTTCTTC
.	TRBJ2-1	TRBD2	TRBV7-2	CASSLALGGGDNEQFF	TGTGCCAGCAGCTTAGCGCTGGGCGGGGGGGACAATGAGCAGTTCTTC
.	TRBJ2-1	TRBD2	TRBV7-2	CASSSTSGGAFGNEQFF	TGTGCCAGCAGCTCAACTAGCGGGGGGGCTTTTGGCAATGAGCAGTTCTTC
.	TRBJ2-3	.	TRBV27	CASSRTGLANTDTQYF	TGTGCCAGCAGTCGGACGGGGTTGGCCAACACAGATACGCAGTATTTT
.	TRBJ2-4	TRBD2	TRBV7-2	CASSAQLAGGGIAKNIQYF	TGTGCCAGCAGCGCCCAACTAGCGGGGGGCGGAATAGCCAAAAACATTCAGTACTTC
.	TRBJ2-1	.	TRBV29-1	CSVALQAPYNEQFF	TGCAGCGTCGCCCTACAGGCGCCCTACAATGAGCAGTTCTTC
.	TRBJ2-1	TRBD2	TRBV6-9	CASPNLPGGMRGEQFF	TGTGCCAGCCCAAATTTACCGGGGGGGATGCGGGGTGAGCAGTTCTTC
.	TRBJ2-4	.	TRBV4-1	CASSQASGRQGGLAKNIQYF	TGCGCCAGCAGCCAAGCATCCGGGCGACAAGGAGGTCTAGCCAAAAACATTCAGTACTTC
.	TRBJ1-5	.	TRBV5-8	CASSDSQDSYNQPQHF	TGTGCCAGCAGCGATTCCCAGGACAGTTACAATCAGCCCCAGCATTTT
.	TRBJ2-1	TRBD1	TRBV30	CAWSSDRDNEQFF	TGTGCCTGGAGCAGCGACAGGGACAATGAGCAGTTCTTC
once	TRBJ2-7	.	TRBV7-9	CSSSPTHYEQYF	TGTTCCAGCAGCCCAACTCACTACGAGCAGTACTTC
.	TRBJ2-7	.	TRBV7-9	CSSSPLRRVLPYEQYF	TGTTCTAGCAGCCCGCTTAGGCGGGTTCTCCCCTACGAGCAGTACTTC
.	TRBJ1-6	.	TRBV18	CASSPGSETSSYNSPLHF	TGTGCCAGCTCACCCGGGAGCGAGACTAGCTCCTATAATTCACCCCTCCACTTT
.	TRBJ2-1	TRBD2	TRBV7-2	CASSLVFGLARNEQFF	TGTGCCAGCAGCTTAGTATTTGGACTAGCTCGCAATGAGCAGTTCTTC
.	TRBJ2-3	TRBD2	TRBV4-2	CASSPRAGGADTQYF	TGTGCCAGCAGCCCAAGGGCGGGGGGGGCAGATACGCAGTATTTT
.	TRBJ1-3	TRBD1	TRBV19	CASSDRGRRNTIYF	TGTGCCAGTAGTGACAGGGGTCGGAGAAACACCATATATTTT
.	TRBJ2-3	TRBD1	TRBV4-1	CASSGQGAVSTDTQYF	TGCGCCAGCAGCGGACAGGGGGCAGTAAGCACAGATACGCAGTATTTT
.	TRBJ2-1	.	TRBV19	CAISTGAYNEQFF	TGTGCCATTTCAACGGGGGCCTACAATGAGCAGTTCTTC
.	TRBJ1-1	.	TRBV19	CASLKGGSTLSTEAFF	TGTGCCAGTCTCAAGGGGGGGTCTACTTTGAGCACTGAAGCTTTCTTT
.	TRBJ2-3	TRBD2	TRBV9	CASQETSGGGHTQYF	TGTGCCAGCCAGGAGACTAGCGGGGGGGGGCATACGCAGTATTTT
.	TRBJ1-4	.	TRBV5-4	CASSYGTSNEKLFF	TGTGCCAGCAGCTACGGGACATCTAATGAAAAACTGTTTTTT
.	TRBJ2-7	TRBD1	TRBV7-6	CASSMGQHHEQYF	TGTGCCAGCAGCATGGGACAGCATCACGAGCAGTACTTC
.	TRBJ1-3	.	TRBV27	CASSLSPGDGNTIYF	TGTGCCAGCAGTTTATCTCCGGGGGATGGAAACACCATATATTTT
.	TRBJ1-1	.	TRBV7-9	CASSQTGSTEAFF	TGTGCCAGCAGTCAGACAGGTAGCACTGAAGCTTTCTTT
few	TRBJ1-1	.	TRBV7-9	CASSMGGNTEAFF	TGTGCCAGCAGTATGGGGGGGAACACTGAAGCTTTCTTT